This TCR beta chain was identified during a study of OX40 agonist ivuxolimab in advanced cancers. Overall study context: Allowance was made for prior anti-PD-1, anti-PD-L1 or anti-CTLA-4 therapy, and about 44% had some.

Clones were read by immunoSEQ multiplex PCR, and TCRdb kept only the in-frame ones, dropping some. The sample consists of 45,000 to 55,000 clones, about four fifths of them appearing once. The V end lost 1 base, the J end lost 2 bases, and 14 bases lay between the germline ends. The length of the CDR3 is 16 residues. Germline-derived CDR1 and CDR2 are SEHNR and FQNEAQ (reference sequence). V is TRBV7-9 and J is TRBJ1-2; tentatively, D is TRBD1 (6 bases). The TCR originated in an adult with an advanced solid tumor such as melanoma, head and neck, liver or kidney cancer. Here the sequenced sample was CD4+ or CD8+ T cells sorted from blood, taken in a trial of the OX40 agonist ivuxolimab. DNA of the CDR3: TGTGCCAGCAGCTTAGTAGGGGACATCGCAAACTATGGCTACACCTTC. As protein: CASSLVGDIANYGYTF.